The TCR beta chain described here comes from a study of Graves' ophthalmopathy and Graves' hyperthyroidism. Overall study context: Peripheral blood was obtained at first diagnosis, ahead of any treatment.

TCR beta CDR3 regions were amplified from RNA transcripts. First-round RT-PCR with HTBI primers preceded a second-round multiplex PCR. TCRdb reanalysed the multiplex PCR reads using MiXCR and keeps one entry per CDR3 protein. The sample has over 450,000 distinct CDR3 sequences, around 15% seen once. This clonotype was counted at least ten times. The CDR3 totals 14 residues. V dropped 6 bases and J dropped 1 base, with 12 bases sitting between them. Patients were excluded if they had other autoimmune diseases or uncontrolled infections, and likewise if pregnancy or lactation applied. The authors used Ficoll-Paque density gradient centrifugation to separate PBMCs. The input was approximately 9.3 ml of fresh peripheral blood.

The source material was blood. The clonotype comes from a woman aged 25-40 years with Graves' ophthalmopathy. The rearrangement links TRBV12-3 or TRBV12-4 to TRBJ2-5, with a tentative D call TRBD1 (5 bases). The CDR3 bases are TGTGCCAGCAGCTCCGACAGAGCCCAAGAGACCCAGTACTTC. This sequence encodes CASSSDRAQETQYF.